One sample yielded the 16 T cell receptor beta chains listed below, sequenced in a study of T-cell reconstitution after alpha-beta-depleted transplantation in children. Unique molecular identifiers were built into the TCRbeta library. TCRdb re-derived calls from the PCR reads in MiXCR, one entry per CDR3 protein. The data hold around 700,000 distinct CDR3 sequences, with less than 15% observed a single time. Sequences were derived from PBMCs, sampled before TCRalphabeta/CD19-depleted stem cell transplant. All receptors derive from a girl under 10 years old with congenital amegakaryocytic thrombocytopenia, due to receive a stem cell transplant.

This clonotype was seen at least ten times. The chain recombines TRBV5-1 with TRBJ2-5; 13 nucleotides agree with TRBD2. The germline gives CDR1 SGHRS, CDR2 YFSETQ. This CDR3 contains 16 residues. Unmatched junction bases numbered 2, after V lost 0 bases and J lost 3 bases. The CDR3 spells CASSLAGTSGEETQYF. The CDR3, as DNA: TGCGCCAGCAGCTTGGCTGGGACTAGCGGGGAAGAGACCCAGTACTTC.

This sequence joins TRBV7-2 and TRBJ1-6; D remains unclear. V lost 2 bases to trimming and J lost 14 bases, with 19 bases between them. CDR1 is SGHTA and CDR2 is FQGNSA in the germline V gene. The CDR3 contains 15 residues. Here the CDR3 DNA reads TGTGCCAGCAGCTTAATTGGGCGGGTGTCGTCGACCCTCCACTTT. Translation: CASSLIGRVSSTLHF.

Many counts were recorded for this clonotype. V gene TRBV7-9 combines with J gene TRBJ1-5; D is perhaps TRBD1 (6 bases). The CDR3 runs to 15 residues. Trimming pared 5 bases from V and 1 base from J, leaving 12 bases between. Germline values: CDR1 SEHNR, CDR2 FQNEAQ (reference sequence). The CDR3 is CASSHTGLSNQPQHF. CDR3 nucleotide sequence: TGTGCCAGCAGCCATACAGGGTTGAGCAATCAGCCCCAGCATTTT.

This clonotype was found many times. The chain links TRBV12-3 or TRBV12-4 to TRBJ2-1, with no clear D. CDR3 size: 10 residues. The V and J ends lost 8 bases and 11 bases respectively, with 10 bases between them. Written as DNA, the CDR3 is TGTGCCAGCTCGCAAGCCAAGCAGTTCTTC. Residues: CASSQAKQFF.

Many counts were recorded for this clonotype. This chain connects TRBV4-1 to TRBJ2-2; 12 bases fit TRBD2. The CDR3 runs 18 residues. Per germline, CDR1 MGHRA and CDR2 YSYEKL. The trim removed 4 bases at V and 4 bases at J, leaving 10 bases unmatched. CDR3 in amino acids: CASSLRLAGVLGTGELFF. DNA of the CDR3: TGCGCCAGCAGCCTTAGACTAGCGGGAGTTTTGGGCACCGGGGAGCTGTTTTTT.

This clonotype was counted ten times or more. V is TRBV6-1 and J is TRBJ2-1, with 10 bases matching TRBD1. The germline V gene encodes CDR1 MNHNS and CDR2 SASEGT. There are 15 residues in the CDR3. J was trimmed by 2 bases and V by 5 bases; bases with no gene match: 3. CDR3 coding DNA: TGTGCCAGCAGTCCCGGGACAGGGGCCTACAATGAGCAGTTCTTC. As protein: CASSPGTGAYNEQFF.

A word on this clonotype: A clone one base away is much larger, so this may be a read error. The rearrangement links TRBV10-1 to TRBJ2-1; 7 positions match TRBD1. Germline loops: CDR1 WNHNN, CDR2 SYGVQD (reference sequence). CDR3 length: 17 amino acids. The CDR3 loop reads CARSGGQGVLSYNEQFF. The CDR3 bases are TGCGCCCGCAGTGGAGGCCAGGGGGTGCTCTCCTACAATGAGCAGTTCTTC.

This clonotype turned up a few times. The chain has TRBV5-1 and TRBJ2-7; 12 positions match TRBD2. The ends lost 3 bases at V and 5 bases at J; junction bases unmatched: 6. This CDR3 is built from 15 residues. The germline V gene has CDR1 SGHRS and CDR2 YFSETQ. DNA for the CDR3: TGCGCCAGCAGCTCGTTGACTAGCGGGAGAGACGAGCAGTACTTC. As protein: CASSSLTSGRDEQYF.

The table lists this clonotype with a few counts. The CDR3 coding sequence is TGCAGTGCTAGAGTGGGCGGGAACACCCCTAGCACAGATACGCAGTATTTT. Translating it yields CSARVGGNTPSTDTQYF. This rearrangement joins TRBV20-1 to TRBJ2-3, with D possibly being TRBD2 (6 bases). Trimming took off 1 base at V and 0 bases at J, with 17 bases between the two ends. CDR1 and CDR2 from the germline V gene are DFQATT and SNEGSKA (reference sequence). The CDR3 runs 17 residues.

This clonotype was seen repeatedly, ten times or more. The CDR3 protein is CASSQAGPSGGYTF. The DNA for the CDR3 is TGTGCCAGCAGCCAGGCAGGCCCTAGTGGTGGCTACACCTTC. This chain links TRBV14 with TRBJ1-2; unclear D gene. Germline V gene sequence: CDR1 SGHDN, CDR2 FVKESK. This CDR3 contains 14 residues. Trimming removed 3 bases at V and 7 bases at J, with 15 bases between. The whole variable domain, remainder taken from reference TRBV14 and TRBJ1-2, is EAGVTQFPSHSVIEKGQTVTLRCDPISGHDNLYWYRRVMGKEIKFLLHFVKESKQDESGMPNNRFLAERTGGTYSTLKVQPAELEDSGVYFCASSQAGPSGGYTFGSGTRLTVV.

This clonotype occurred many times. The genes are TRBV29-1 and TRBJ1-5; D is unclear. The germline CDR1 and CDR2 sequences are SQVTM and ANQGSEA. The CDR3 consists of 13 residues. V lost 0 bases to trimming and J lost 6 bases, with 9 bases between them. In DNA, the CDR3 is TGCAGCGTTGAAGAGAACATGGGTCAGCCCCAGCATTTT. Protein sequence: CSVEENMGQPQHF.

Details on this clonotype: It may be a read error: a sequence one base away is much more abundant. This CDR3 reads CASCRSSYEQSF. As DNA, the CDR3 is TGTGCCAGCTGTCGGAGCTCCTACGAGCAGTCCTTC. V gene TRBV7-9 combines with J gene TRBJ2-7; D unresolved. Per germline, CDR1 SEHNR and CDR2 FQNEAQ (reference sequence). The CDR3 is made up of 12 amino acids.

There are many counts of this clonotype. V gene TRBV5-1 combines with J gene TRBJ2-7, with no clear D. V dropped 4 bases and J dropped 3 bases, with 11 bases sitting between them. This CDR3 is built from 13 residues. Germline-derived CDR1 and CDR2 are SGHRS and YFSETQ. The CDR3 is CASSKTSSYEQYF. The CDR3 DNA reads TGCGCCAGCAGCAAAACATCAAGCTACGAGCAGTACTTC.

The sample holds many counts of this clonotype. The chain links TRBV7-6 to TRBJ1-6; 10 bases align to TRBD1. Losses at the gene ends were 8 bases for V and 6 bases for J; bases not matched to a gene: 1. The CDR3 has 13 residues. CDR1 is SGHVS, CDR2 FNYEAQ, per germline. The CDR3 sequence: CASGTGVNSPLHF. CDR3 nucleotides: TGTGCCAGCGGGACAGGGGTTAATTCACCCCTCCACTTT.

This clonotype was detected a few times. The CDR3 DNA follows: TGCGCCAGCAGCCCCTGGTTTATTTACACTGAAGCTTTCTTT. It yields the protein CASSPWFIYTEAFF. J is TRBJ1-1 and V is TRBV5-1; no clear D. The germline V gene has CDR1 SGHRS and CDR2 YFSETQ. Trimming removed 4 bases at V and 3 bases at J, with 13 bases between. CDR3 length: 14 amino acids.

There are many counts of this clonotype. The chain employs TRBV5-1 and TRBJ2-1; 7 bases align to TRBD2. The J segment lost 3 bases and the V segment lost 2 bases, leaving 11 bases of the junction unmatched. This CDR3 spans 17 amino acids. The V gene's germline CDR1 is SGHRS and CDR2 YFSETQ. In nucleotides, the CDR3 is TGCGCCAGCAGCTTCAGAGCCGGGGTAGCGGGCTACAATGAGCAGTTCTTC. This codes for CASSFRAGVAGYNEQFF.